One and the same sample provided the 22 T cell receptor beta chains below, sequenced in a study of T-cell memory formation after mild COVID-19. TCRdb processed the 5' RACE reads anew with MiXCR; each CDR3 protein has one entry. Among about 360,000 distinct CDR3 sequences listed, 13% to 15% were seen once. Sequencing input: PBMCs or a T cell subset sorted from them (not recorded which). All receptors come from a young man who had mild COVID-19 (a few samples of this study predate the infection). Cell type and time point are not known.

This clonotype occurred a few times. J is TRBJ1-2 and V is TRBV28; 7 nucleotides align to TRBD1. The length of the CDR3 is 14 residues. The V and J ends lost 4 bases and 6 bases, in that order; junction bases with no gene match: 8. CDR1 and CDR2 (germline): MDHEN, SYDVKM. CDR3 protein: CASSSGRGRDGYTF. The CDR3, as DNA: TGTGCCAGCAGTTCTGGGAGGGGGCGCGATGGCTACACCTTC.

The J gene is TRBJ1-3, the V gene TRBV11-2; TRBD1 aligns across 12 bases. Germline V gene data show CDR1 as SGHAT and CDR2 as FQNNGV. The CDR3 is made up of 16 amino acids. J was trimmed by 3 bases and V by 5 bases; bases with no gene match: 5. The CDR3 DNA reads as TGTGCCAGCAGCCGAGGGACAGGGGGCCGTGGAAACACCATATATTTT. As protein: CASSRGTGGRGNTIYF.

The rearrangement joins TRBV6-2 or TRBV6-3 to TRBJ2-2; possible D gene TRBD1, 6 bases. Germline CDR1 MNHEY, CDR2 SVGEGT. The CDR3 contains 15 residues. Trimming stripped 4 bases from V and 7 bases from J, with 16 bases between. The CDR3 DNA reads TGTGCCAGCAGTTGGTACAGGGAACAGTACGGGGAGCTGTTTTTT. This encodes CASSWYREQYGELFF.

The rearrangement links TRBV7-2 to TRBJ2-1, with no clear D. The CDR3 is made up of 13 amino acids. Germline CDR1 reads SGHTA; CDR2 reads FQGNSA. V shed 5 bases and J shed 4 bases, with 9 bases lying between them. In nucleotides, the CDR3 is TGTGCCAGCAGCGATTCCGCATACAATGAGCAGTTCTTC. Amino acids: CASSDSAYNEQFF. Based on the CDR3 plus reference TRBV7-2 and TRBJ2-1, the full variable domain is GAGVSQSPSNKVTEKGKDVELRCDPISGHTALYWYRQSLGQGLEFLIYFQGNSAPDKSGLPSDRFSAERTGGSVSTLTIQRTQQEDSAVYLCASSDSAYNEQFFGPGTRLTVL.

In this sample, this clonotype turned up many times. The V and J genes are TRBV18 and TRBJ1-2, with D possibly being TRBD1 (5 bases). The germline gives CDR1 KGHSH, CDR2 LQKENI. V dropped 3 bases and J dropped 8 bases, with 16 bases sitting between them. The CDR3 length is 14 residues. DNA for the CDR3: TGTGCCAGCTCACCCAACGGTGGGGCTGGCGGCTACACCTTC. Translating it yields CASSPNGGAGGYTF.

The chain has TRBV4-1 and TRBJ2-2; the D gene is possibly TRBD2 (5 bases). The germline CDR1 and CDR2 sequences are MGHRA and YSYEKL. This CDR3 region has 15 residues. V lost 3 bases and J lost 6, with 14 bases in between. CDR3 loop: CASSQQTKSAGELFF. The CDR3, as DNA: TGCGCCAGCAGCCAGCAGACTAAATCCGCCGGGGAGCTGTTTTTT.

This chain connects TRBV4-1 to TRBJ2-2, with TRBD1 identical over 9 bases. Trimming at V came to 4 bases and at J to 1 base, leaving 1 base not matched to a gene. From germline, CDR1 is MGHRA and CDR2 YSYEKL. There are 15 residues in the CDR3. Here the CDR3 reads CASSRGQGNTGELFF. The DNA of the CDR3 is TGCGCCAGCAGCCGGGGACAGGGGAACACCGGGGAGCTGTTTTTT.

This clonotype was detected a few times. This chain uses TRBV6-5 with TRBJ2-1; D unresolved. The CDR3 runs 16 residues. From germline, CDR1 is MNHEY and CDR2 SVGAGI. Trimming shortened V by 4 bases and J by 4 bases, and 17 bases separated the two germline ends. This CDR3 is CASSLLRPQLYNEQFF. CDR3 coding DNA: TGTGCCAGCAGTTTACTAAGGCCACAGCTTTACAATGAGCAGTTCTTC.

The rearrangement links TRBV7-9 to TRBJ2-7, with TRBD1 matching 9 bases. Per the germline V gene, CDR1 is SEHNR and CDR2 is FQNEAQ (reference sequence). This CDR3 has 14 residues. This CDR3 reads CASSSGGDRVVLDV. The CDR3 DNA reads as TGTGCCAGCAGCTCCGGTGGGGACAGGGTAGTTTTGGACGTC.

The chain joins TRBV28 to TRBJ1-2, with TRBD1 identical over 10 bases. The ends lost 6 bases at V and 8 bases at J; junction bases unmatched: 6. The CDR3 totals 13 residues. Germline-derived CDR1 and CDR2 are MDHEN and SYDVKM. The CDR3 region has the DNA TGTGCCAGCAGGAGGGACAGGGGAGGCGGCTACACCTTC. Translation gives CASRRDRGGGYTF.

This clonotype has ten or more counts. The chain carries TRBV7-2 and TRBJ2-3; D is undetermined. Looked up from germline, CDR1 is SGHTA and CDR2 is FQGNSA. V lost 0 bases, J lost 5 bases, and 6 bases lay in between. This CDR3 has 13 residues. CDR3: CASSLAGKDTQYF. CDR3 bases: TGTGCCAGCAGCTTAGCGGGGAAAGATACGCAGTATTTT.

This clonotype was seen more than once but under ten times. This chain connects TRBV20-1 to TRBJ1-2, with D possibly being TRBD1 (5 bases). This CDR3 comprises 13 residues. V was pared by 3 bases and J by 9 bases, with 17 bases between. Germline assignment: CDR1 DFQATT and CDR2 SNEGSKA (reference sequence). The CDR3 is CSARFGTAYSYTF. CDR3 in DNA: TGCAGTGCTAGGTTTGGGACGGCATATAGCTACACCTTC.

The V call is TRBV10-3, the J call TRBJ1-2; D ambiguous. The V gene's germline CDR1 is ENHRY and CDR2 SYGVKD. This CDR3 has 15 residues. V shed 4 bases and J shed 10 bases, with 22 bases lying between them. The CDR3 here is CAISAPGTESFDYTF. Written as DNA, the CDR3 is TGTGCCATCAGTGCTCCCGGCACGGAGAGTTTCGACTACACCTTC.

This clonotype was detected only a few times. The CDR3 sequence is CASSVGLTSVGETQYF. The CDR3 nucleotides read TGTGCCAGCAGCGTAGGCCTGACTAGCGTAGGAGAGACCCAGTACTTC. V usage is TRBV9 and J usage is TRBJ2-5; 8 bases agree with TRBD2. The CDR3 loop spans 16 amino acids. Germline CDR1 and CDR2: SGDLS and YYNGEE. V lost 0 bases and J lost 4; bases outside the gene matches: 8. Using reference TRBV9 and TRBJ2-5 for the parts outside the CDR3, the full variable domain is DSGVTQTPKHLITATGQRVTLRCSPRSGDLSVYWYQQSLDQGLQFLIQYYNGEERAKGNILERFSAQQFPDLHSELNLSSLELGDSALYFCASSVGLTSVGETQYFGPGTRLLVL.

This clonotype was detected a few times. The rearrangement links TRBV6-6 to TRBJ1-6; 9 positions match TRBD1. V lost 5 bases, J lost 4 bases, and 6 bases stayed unmatched. CDR3 length: 16 residues. Germline loops: CDR1 MNHNY, CDR2 SVGAGI (reference sequence). The CDR3 region is CASSPGTGQYNSPLHF. CDR3 DNA: TGTGCCAGCAGTCCCGGGACAGGGCAATATAATTCACCCCTCCACTTT.

This clonotype occurred once. At one of its ends the junction is not consistent with the germline gene, which may arise from a read error. This chain joins TRBV12-3 or TRBV12-4 and TRBJ2-5; 9 bases line up with TRBD1. The CDR3 runs to 16 residues. The CDR3 nucleotides read TGTGCCAGCAGTATGACCCGGGACAGGGAACAAGAGACACAGTACTTC. Amino acid sequence: CASSMTRDREQETQYF.

This clonotype was seen many times. The chain recombines TRBV7-2 with TRBJ1-5; D gene unclear. Per the germline V gene, CDR1 is SGHTA and CDR2 is FQGNSA. The CDR3 runs 15 residues. Trimming took 5 bases from V and 0 from J, leaving 11 bases between them. CDR3 amino acids: CASSTTSHSNQPQHF. CDR3 DNA: TGTGCCAGCAGCACCACTAGCCATAGCAATCAGCCCCAGCATTTT.

The chain is built from TRBV7-2 and TRBJ2-1; no definite D call. V lost 5 bases, J lost 0 bases, and 11 bases lay in between. Germline lookup yields CDR1 SGHTA and CDR2 FQGNSA. The CDR3 is 15 amino acids. CDR3 sequence: CASSKDPSSYNEQFF. CDR3 coding DNA: TGTGCCAGCAGCAAGGACCCCAGCTCCTACAATGAGCAGTTCTTC.

There are a few counts of this clonotype. The chain carries TRBV5-1 and TRBJ1-3; TRBD1 aligns across 8 bases. Germline loops: CDR1 SGHRS, CDR2 YFSETQ. Trimming removed 4 bases from V and 4 bases from J; junction bases left unmatched: 4. The CDR3 sequence is 14 residues long. CDR3 amino acids: CASSVTGAGNTIYF. DNA of the CDR3: TGCGCCAGCAGCGTGACAGGGGCCGGAAACACCATATATTTT. Combining the CDR3 with reference TRBV5-1 and TRBJ1-3 gives the whole variable domain KAGVTQTPRYLIKTRGQQVTLSCSPISGHRSVSWYQQTPGQGLQFLFEYFSETQRNKGNFPGRFSGRQFSNSRSEMNVSTLELGDSALYLCASSVTGAGNTIYFGEGSWLTVV.

This sequence joins TRBV20-1 and TRBJ1-6; the D is unclear. V lost 1 base and J lost 8, with 12 bases in between. Germline loops: CDR1 DFQATT, CDR2 SNEGSKA (reference sequence). The CDR3 length is 14 residues. The CDR3 loop reads CSARVTGWDSPLHF. DNA for the CDR3: TGCAGTGCTAGAGTTACGGGCTGGGATTCACCCCTCCACTTT.

This clonotype was detected a few times. The chain is built from TRBV6-2 or TRBV6-3 and TRBJ2-7; D is tentatively TRBD1 or TRBD2 (5 bases each). Germline lookup yields CDR1 MNHEY and CDR2 SVGEGT. The CDR3 contains 13 residues. Trimming cost V 4 bases and J 2 bases, with 9 bases left between them. Here the CDR3 DNA reads TGTGCCAGCAGTTCCGGGACCACCTACGAGCAGTACGTC. Its translation: CASSSGTTYEQYV.

The chain joins TRBV7-2 to TRBJ2-7; 11 nucleotides match TRBD1. The CDR3 runs 15 residues. After removal of 2 bases from V and 3 bases from J, the junction contained 3 bases not matched to a gene. The germline gives CDR1 SGHTA, CDR2 FQGNSA. CDR3 region: CASSLSGTGGYEQYF. The CDR3 nucleotides are TGTGCCAGCAGCTTATCCGGGACAGGGGGCTACGAGCAGTACTTC.